Listed below are T cell receptor beta chains from one sample, sequenced in a study of beta chain features in type 1 diabetes. Only in-frame clones appear in the TCRdb table, and some are missing; sequencing was by immunoSEQ multiplex PCR. The sample lists about 320,000 clones; 13% to 15% were seen once. The sequenced sample was central memory CD4+ T cells from blood. These receptor sequences come from a man younger than 45 in good health. The CDR3 runs from the conserved cysteine through the conserved F or W. The D gene is left open where the match is weak. The size entry is marked missing in some rows and otherwise reads once, few, many or a size class.

D gene: .; J gene: TRBJ1-3; V gene: TRBV28; clone size: many; CDR3 DNA: TGTGCCAGCAGTTTACCCCTCTCCTCTGGAAACACCATATATTTT; CDR3 protein: CASSLPLSSGNTIYF
D gene: TRBD1; J gene: TRBJ2-5; V gene: TRBV5-1; clone size: many; CDR3 DNA: TGCGCCAGCAGCTTACAGGGACAGTCGGGAGAGACCCAGTACTTC; CDR3 protein: CASSLQGQSGETQYF
D gene: .; J gene: TRBJ1-1; V gene: TRBV14; clone size: .; CDR3 DNA: TGTGCCAGCAGCCGCGGACTACAGGGTTCAGCTTTCTTT; CDR3 protein: CASSRGLQGSAFF
D gene: .; J gene: TRBJ2-4; V gene: TRBV5-4; clone size: .; CDR3 DNA: TGTGCCAGCAGCTTGGGCAGCTCGGGAAACATTCAGTACTTC; CDR3 protein: CASSLGSSGNIQYF
D gene: .; J gene: TRBJ1-2; V gene: TRBV6-5; clone size: many; CDR3 DNA: TGTGCCAGCAGTGGGCCCGGGAGCTATGGCTACACCTTC; CDR3 protein: CASSGPGSYGYTF
D gene: .; J gene: TRBJ2-2; V gene: TRBV6-1; clone size: few; CDR3 DNA: TGTGCCAGCAGGTTTAGCGTGGCCACCGGGGAGCTGTTTTTT; CDR3 protein: CASRFSVATGELFF
D gene: .; J gene: TRBJ2-3; V gene: TRBV7-3; clone size: few; CDR3 DNA: TGTGCCAGCCGAAGACAGACCACAGATACGCAGTATTTT; CDR3 protein: CASRRQTTDTQYF
D gene: TRBD2; J gene: TRBJ2-1; V gene: TRBV5-1; clone size: .; CDR3 DNA: TGCGCCAGCAGCCCGGGACTAGCGGGAGGGATAACAACCAATGAGCAGTTCTTC; CDR3 protein: CASSPGLAGGITTNEQFF
D gene: TRBD2; J gene: TRBJ2-3; V gene: TRBV7-2; clone size: few; CDR3 DNA: TGTGCCAGCAGCAGGCGGGGGGCCGGGACAGATACGCAGTATTTT; CDR3 protein: CASSRRGAGTDTQYF
D gene: TRBD1; J gene: TRBJ1-1; V gene: TRBV7-2; clone size: .; CDR3 DNA: TGTGCCAGCAGCGCGGACAGGGGGACTGAAGCTTTCTTT; CDR3 protein: CASSADRGTEAFF
D gene: TRBD1; J gene: TRBJ2-6; V gene: TRBV5-1; clone size: few; CDR3 DNA: TGCGCCAGCAGCTTGACGGGACAGAGGTCTGGGGCCAACGTCCTGACTTTC; CDR3 protein: CASSLTGQRSGANVLTF
D gene: .; J gene: TRBJ2-5; V gene: TRBV5-6; clone size: .; CDR3 DNA: TGTGCCAGCACCCCATCCGGGGGGCCGCAAGAGACCCAGTACTTC; CDR3 protein: CASTPSGGPQETQYF
D gene: .; J gene: TRBJ1-1; V gene: TRBV25-1; clone size: few; CDR3 DNA: TGTGCCAGCAGTGTCGGGGGGGAGATCACTGAAGCTTTCTTT; CDR3 protein: CASSVGGEITEAFF
D gene: TRBD2; J gene: TRBJ2-7; V gene: TRBV6-5; clone size: few; CDR3 DNA: TGTGCCAGCACCTTAGCGGGGCTGGGGTACGAGCAGTACTTC; CDR3 protein: CASTLAGLGYEQYF
D gene: .; J gene: TRBJ2-2; V gene: TRBV7-2; clone size: .; CDR3 DNA: TGTGCCAGCAGCCCCCCCGGGCGGAATACCGGGGAGCTGTTTTTT; CDR3 protein: CASSPPGRNTGELFF
D gene: .; J gene: TRBJ2-2; V gene: TRBV19; clone size: few; CDR3 DNA: TGTGCCAGTAGTATAGTCCATAACACAGGACACGGGGAGCTGTTTTTT; CDR3 protein: CASSIVHNTGHGELFF
D gene: .; J gene: TRBJ1-2; V gene: TRBV5-4; clone size: .; CDR3 DNA: TGTGCCAGCAGCTTGGTCCGGGAAAACTATGGCTACACCTTC; CDR3 protein: CASSLVRENYGYTF
D gene: .; J gene: TRBJ1-1; V gene: TRBV29-1; clone size: few; CDR3 DNA: TGCAGCGTTGAAGTTAAGGGCTCTGCTGAAGCTTTCTTT; CDR3 protein: CSVEVKGSAEAFF
D gene: .; J gene: TRBJ1-5; V gene: TRBV5-4; clone size: .; CDR3 DNA: TGTGCCAGCAGCGCAGGGGCCAGGGGTCAGCCCCAGCATTTT; CDR3 protein: CASSAGARGQPQHF
D gene: .; J gene: TRBJ2-7; V gene: TRBV27; clone size: .; CDR3 DNA: TGTGCCAGCAGTTTCTCAGGGTTGTACGAGCAGTACTTC; CDR3 protein: CASSFSGLYEQYF
D gene: .; J gene: TRBJ2-7; V gene: TRBV2; clone size: .; CDR3 DNA: TGTGCCAGCAGTGAAAAGGCCAGGGGTTCTTCCGAGCAGTACTTC; CDR3 protein: CASSEKARGSSEQYF
D gene: TRBD2; J gene: TRBJ2-1; V gene: TRBV27; clone size: many; CDR3 DNA: TGTGCCAGCAGTTTCGGGACTAGCGGTCCTGGCAATGAGCAGTTCTTC; CDR3 protein: CASSFGTSGPGNEQFF
D gene: TRBD2; J gene: TRBJ2-3; V gene: TRBV6-1; clone size: few; CDR3 DNA: TGTGCCAGCAGTAAAACAGCGGGGGGCAAAGATACGCAGTATTTT; CDR3 protein: CASSKTAGGKDTQYF
D gene: .; J gene: TRBJ2-1; V gene: TRBV19; clone size: few; CDR3 DNA: TGTGCCAGTAGTATAGAGGGCGGATGGAACTACAATGAGCAGTTCTTC; CDR3 protein: CASSIEGGWNYNEQFF
D gene: TRBD1; J gene: TRBJ1-2; V gene: TRBV4-1; clone size: .; CDR3 DNA: TGCGCCAGCAGCCAAGATTTCGGGACAGTAGGCTACACCTTC; CDR3 protein: CASSQDFGTVGYTF
D gene: .; J gene: TRBJ1-3; V gene: TRBV30; clone size: .; CDR3 DNA: TGTGCCTGGAGTTCATGGGGGGATTCCTCTGGAAACACCATATATTTT; CDR3 protein: CAWSSWGDSSGNTIYF
D gene: TRBD1; J gene: TRBJ1-6; V gene: TRBV30; clone size: few; CDR3 DNA: TGTGCCTGGCACAGGGGGGATAATTCACCCCTCCACTTT; CDR3 protein: CAWHRGDNSPLHF
D gene: .; J gene: TRBJ2-2; V gene: TRBV5-6; clone size: few; CDR3 DNA: TGTGCCAGCAGCCGTCGGACGAGTACCGGGGAGCTGTTTTTT; CDR3 protein: CASSRRTSTGELFF
D gene: .; J gene: TRBJ1-1; V gene: TRBV14; clone size: few; CDR3 DNA: TGTGCCAGCAGCCCTAGTTGGAACACTGAAGCTTTCTTT; CDR3 protein: CASSPSWNTEAFF
D gene: TRBD2; J gene: TRBJ2-5; V gene: TRBV6-1; clone size: .; CDR3 DNA: TGTGCCAGCAGTGAACTAGCGGGAGGGGGGGAGACCCAGTACTTC; CDR3 protein: CASSELAGGGETQYF
D gene: .; J gene: TRBJ2-3; V gene: TRBV7-9; clone size: .; CDR3 DNA: TGTGCCAGCAGCTCCATAAGAGGGTTGCATACGCAGTATTTT; CDR3 protein: CASSSIRGLHTQYF
D gene: TRBD2; J gene: TRBJ2-1; V gene: TRBV10-3; clone size: few; CDR3 DNA: TGTGCCACGAAAAAATTGGCTGAGGCTAGCGGGCAGAATGAGCAGTTCTTC; CDR3 protein: CATKKLAEASGQNEQFF
D gene: TRBD1; J gene: TRBJ2-6; V gene: TRBV7-9; clone size: few; CDR3 DNA: TGTGCCAGCAGCTTAGGAGGACAGGGAAGAGTGGGGGCCAACGTCCTGACTTTC; CDR3 protein: CASSLGGQGRVGANVLTF
D gene: .; J gene: TRBJ2-5; V gene: TRBV4-2; clone size: few; CDR3 DNA: TGTGCCAGCAGCCAAGGGGCCGAGGGGGAGAGGGAGACCCAGTACTTC; CDR3 protein: CASSQGAEGERETQYF
D gene: .; J gene: TRBJ1-5; V gene: TRBV4-3; clone size: few; CDR3 DNA: TGCGCCAGCAGCCAAGGGGGAGTCTACGGCAATCAGCCCCAGCATTTT; CDR3 protein: CASSQGGVYGNQPQHF
D gene: TRBD2; J gene: TRBJ2-7; V gene: TRBV5-1; clone size: .; CDR3 DNA: TGCGCCAGCAGCTCGCGTGGGGACTACTACGAGCAGTACTTC; CDR3 protein: CASSSRGDYYEQYF
D gene: TRBD1; J gene: TRBJ2-6; V gene: TRBV5-4; clone size: few; CDR3 DNA: TGCGCCAGCAGCCCTCAGACAGGGGCCTTCCTGACTTTC; CDR3 protein: CASSPQTGAFLTF
D gene: .; J gene: TRBJ2-3; V gene: TRBV5-4; clone size: .; CDR3 DNA: TGTGCCAGCAGCTTACTGGGGGCGGCCAGCGGGAAAAACACAGATACGCAGTATTTT; CDR3 protein: CASSLLGAASGKNTDTQYF
D gene: .; J gene: TRBJ2-5; V gene: TRBV14; clone size: many; CDR3 DNA: TGTGCCAGCAACACAGGGAGTCAAGAGACCCAGTACTTC; CDR3 protein: CASNTGSQETQYF
D gene: .; J gene: TRBJ1-2; V gene: TRBV7-2; clone size: .; CDR3 DNA: TGTGCCAGCAGCTTCGGGACCCCAGGCTCGAGTAGCTACACCTTC; CDR3 protein: CASSFGTPGSSSYTF
D gene: .; J gene: TRBJ1-2; V gene: TRBV27; clone size: .; CDR3 DNA: TGTGCCAGCAGTTTCGGTGCAGGGTCGTTTGGCTACACCTTC; CDR3 protein: CASSFGAGSFGYTF
D gene: .; J gene: TRBJ2-2; V gene: TRBV2; clone size: few; CDR3 DNA: TGTGCCAGCACCTCAGGGGCGGTCGGGGAGCTGTTTTTT; CDR3 protein: CASTSGAVGELFF
D gene: .; J gene: TRBJ1-2; V gene: TRBV6-5; clone size: .; CDR3 DNA: TGTGCCAGCATGGGCCCGCGCTACACCTTC; CDR3 protein: CASMGPRYTF
D gene: .; J gene: TRBJ2-2; V gene: TRBV5-1; clone size: .; CDR3 DNA: TGCGCCAGCAGCCGGTCCAGCCAGGGACCCACCGGGGAGCTGTTTTTT; CDR3 protein: CASSRSSQGPTGELFF
D gene: TRBD2; J gene: TRBJ2-1; V gene: TRBV18; clone size: .; CDR3 DNA: TGTGCCAGCTCCCCCGGGGGCCTAGCGGGTTGGAATGAGCAGTTCTTC; CDR3 protein: CASSPGGLAGWNEQFF
D gene: .; J gene: TRBJ2-1; V gene: TRBV7-3; clone size: .; CDR3 DNA: TGTGCCAGCAACGCGGCTCCGAGTTCTCCCAGGCAGTTCTTC; CDR3 protein: CASNAAPSSPRQFF
D gene: .; J gene: TRBJ1-2; V gene: TRBV7-9; clone size: .; CDR3 DNA: TGTGCCAGCAGCCAATCCAGTGGCTACACCTTC; CDR3 protein: CASSQSSGYTF
D gene: .; J gene: TRBJ1-6; V gene: TRBV5-5; clone size: few; CDR3 DNA: TGTGCCAGCAGCCAGGACAGCTATAACGATTCACCCCTCCACTTT; CDR3 protein: CASSQDSYNDSPLHF
D gene: .; J gene: TRBJ2-5; V gene: TRBV20-1; clone size: .; CDR3 DNA: TGCAGTGGGGGGAGGGAGACCCAGTACTTC; CDR3 protein: CSGGRETQYF
D gene: .; J gene: TRBJ1-2; V gene: TRBV6-1; clone size: .; CDR3 DNA: TGTGCCAGCAGCCGGGGCGACTATGGCTACACCTTC; CDR3 protein: CASSRGDYGYTF
D gene: .; J gene: TRBJ2-5; V gene: TRBV27; clone size: .; CDR3 DNA: TGTGCCAGCAGCTCCCCGGGGGCCCGGCAGTACTTC; CDR3 protein: CASSSPGARQYF
D gene: TRBD1; J gene: TRBJ1-5; V gene: TRBV7-2; clone size: few; CDR3 DNA: TGTGCCAGCAGCTTAGGACAGGGGTATGGCAATCAGCCCCAGCATTTT; CDR3 protein: CASSLGQGYGNQPQHF
D gene: TRBD1; J gene: TRBJ2-4; V gene: TRBV6-5; clone size: few; CDR3 DNA: TGTGCCAGCAGTTATTCAACACAGGGGAACATTCAGTACTTC; CDR3 protein: CASSYSTQGNIQYF